These 29 T cell receptor beta chains originate from one sample sequenced in a study of low-dose radiotherapy and immunotherapy resistance in tumors. The time point here: after trial treatment. Treatment indicated: LDRT plus nivolumab, ipilimumab, low-dose cyclophosphamide and aspirin (RACIN trial). Priming of first-strand cDNA relied on TRAV- and TRBV-specific primers (covering alpha and beta chains). The authors ran around 20 PCR cycles to amplify TCRs with a constant-region primer and V-primer adapter. TCRdb re-analysed the reads in MiXCR, keeping a single row per CDR3 protein. The table records around 100,000 distinct CDR3 sequences, roughly 19% of them present only once. The source was PBMCs, collected after low-dose radiotherapy plus immunotherapy. Receptors were obtained from a female donor with ovarian cancer.

In this sample, this clonotype turned up many times. V usage is TRBV28 and J usage is TRBJ2-5; 7 bases match TRBD2. J gave up 5 bases and V 3 bases, and 9 bases lay outside the gene matches. The CDR3 extends over 15 amino acids. CDR1 and CDR2 from the germline V gene are MDHEN and SYDVKM. CDR3 amino acids: CASSFGEGPTETQYF. CDR3 nucleotides: TGTGCCAGCAGTTTTGGGGAGGGGCCGACCGAGACCCAGTACTTC.

This clonotype was observed many times. This chain connects TRBV6-2 or TRBV6-3 to TRBJ1-2; D is uncertain. CDR1 and CDR2 from the germline V gene are MNHEY and SVGEGT. The CDR3 spans 12 residues. Trimming removed 7 bases at V and 8 bases at J, with 14 bases between. The CDR3, as DNA: TGTGCCAGCACCTTACGGGAAGGCGGCTACACCTTC. Amino acids: CASTLREGGYTF.

This clonotype was seen repeatedly, ten times or more. The chain carries TRBV2 and TRBJ2-1; 7 nucleotides match TRBD2. V was clipped by 3 bases and J by 2 bases; unmatched bases: 4. The CDR3 extends over 15 amino acids. Germline V gene data show CDR1 as SNHLY and CDR2 as FYNNEI. DNA of the CDR3: TGTGCCAGCAGTGAGTCTAGCGGACCCTACAATGAGCAGTTCTTC. Protein sequence: CASSESSGPYNEQFF.

This clonotype was detected a few times. The V call is TRBV28, the J call TRBJ1-5; no firm D call. With 6 bases removed from V and 6 bases from J, the gap between germline ends came to 9 bases. This CDR3 contains 12 residues. Per germline, CDR1 MDHEN and CDR2 SYDVKM. The CDR3 loop reads CASRQRIQPQHF. CDR3 bases: TGTGCCAGCAGGCAGCGCATTCAGCCCCAGCATTTT. The whole variable domain, filled in from reference TRBV28 and TRBJ1-5, reads DVKVTQSSRYLVKRTGEKVFLECVQDMDHENMFWYRQDPGLGLRLIYFSYDVKMKEKGDIPEGYSVSREKKERFSLILESASTNQTSMYLCASRQRIQPQHFGDGTRLSIL.

This clonotype was seen many times. The chain uses TRBV6-2 or TRBV6-3 and TRBJ2-1; TRBD2 might be the D (6 bases). Germline V gene lookup returns CDR1 MNHEY and CDR2 SVGEGT. This CDR3 has 14 amino acids. Trimming cost V 6 bases and J 4 bases, with 13 bases left between them. For the CDR3, the DNA is TGTGCCAGCAGCCTGGGGGGACTTTACAATGAGCAGTTCTTC. It encodes CASSLGGLYNEQFF.

This chain links TRBV7-9 with TRBJ2-1; D unresolved. With 0 bases removed from V and 0 bases from J, the gap between germline ends came to 12 bases. The CDR3 consists of 17 residues. The germline V gene encodes CDR1 SEHNR and CDR2 FQNEAQ (reference sequence). In nucleotides, the CDR3 is TGTGCCAGCAGCTTAGCTTCTGGCGTTGGCTCCTACAATGAGCAGTTCTTC. This translates into CASSLASGVGSYNEQFF.

The chain uses TRBV5-1 and TRBJ1-4; D unclear. Trimming stripped 0 bases from V and 7 bases from J, with 10 bases between. Germline V lookup: CDR1 SGHRS, CDR2 YFSETQ. The length of the CDR3 is 14 residues. CDR3 protein: CASSLAGSGEKLFF. CDR3 nucleotides: TGCGCCAGCAGCTTGGCGGGGTCCGGTGAAAAACTGTTTTTT. The entire variable domain, with the rest obtained from reference TRBV5-1 and TRBJ1-4, is as follows: KAGVTQTPRYLIKTRGQQVTLSCSPISGHRSVSWYQQTPGQGLQFLFEYFSETQRNKGNFPGRFSGRQFSNSRSEMNVSTLELGDSALYLCASSLAGSGEKLFFGSGTQLSVL.

In its sample, this clonotype was seen many times. The chain has TRBV12-3 or TRBV12-4 and TRBJ2-3, with D perhaps TRBD2 (6 bases). The V gene lost 5 bases and the J gene lost 2 bases, with 11 bases spanning the gap. The CDR3 spans 14 residues. CDR3 loop: CASSRRGNTDTQYF. Written as DNA, the CDR3 is TGTGCCAGCAGTCGCCGGGGGAACACAGATACGCAGTATTTT.

This clonotype appeared many times. The chain carries TRBV29-1 and TRBJ1-1, with a possible D match to TRBD1 (6 bases). CDR1 and CDR2 from the germline V gene are SQVTM and ANQGSEA. The CDR3 is 14 amino acids. V lost 6 bases to trimming and J lost 3 bases, with 17 bases between them. The CDR3 DNA reads as TGCAGCGTATGCAGGGGTGCGGGTGACACTGAAGCTTTCTTT. As protein: CSVCRGAGDTEAFF.

This clonotype has a count of ten or more. The chain links TRBV12-3 or TRBV12-4 to TRBJ1-3; D may be TRBD1 (6 bases). This CDR3 is 17 amino acids long. V was trimmed by 1 base and J by 0 bases, leaving 13 bases between them. CDR3 coding DNA: TGTGCCAGCAGTTTAGTTAGGGCCAGGGGCTCTGGAAACACCATATATTTT. Translating it yields CASSLVRARGSGNTIYF.

This clonotype was counted ten times or more. The chain uses TRBV6-2 or TRBV6-3 and TRBJ1-5; tentatively, D is TRBD1 (6 bases). Per the germline V gene, CDR1 is MNHEY and CDR2 is SVGEGT. With 5 bases removed from V and 1 base from J, the gap between germline ends came to 9 bases. This CDR3 spans 14 amino acids. Here the CDR3 reads CASSPGQSNQPQHF. In DNA form, the CDR3 reads TGTGCCAGCAGTCCCGGACAGAGCAATCAGCCCCAGCATTTT.

There are many counts of this clonotype. The chain joins TRBV5-1 to TRBJ2-1; 9 nucleotides match TRBD2. Germline CDR1 is SGHRS and CDR2 is YFSETQ. Trimming cost V 0 bases and J 4 bases; bases outside gene matches: 17. This CDR3 has 20 amino acids. The CDR3 sequence: CASSLDLGGGDMGLYNEQFF. CDR3 sequence (DNA): TGCGCCAGCAGCTTGGATCTTGGCGGGGGGGATATGGGTTTATACAATGAGCAGTTCTTC.

This clonotype was counted many times. The chain employs TRBV20-1 and TRBJ2-1; D remains ambiguous. Germline loops: CDR1 DFQATT, CDR2 SNEGSKA (reference sequence). This CDR3 has 15 amino acids. Trimming removed 3 bases at V and 1 base at J, with 13 bases between. In DNA form, the CDR3 reads TGCAGTGCTAGGGCCGAAGGGCTATCCTACAATGAGCAGTTCTTC. Residues: CSARAEGLSYNEQFF.

This clonotype showed up many times. This chain uses TRBV7-8 with TRBJ2-2; 11 bases fit TRBD2. The CDR3 loop spans 18 amino acids. With V trimmed by 5 bases and J by 5 bases, 13 bases remained unmatched. The germline V gene has CDR1 SGHVS and CDR2 FQNEAQ. CDR3 nucleotide sequence: TGTGCCAGCAGCCCCCACAGACTAGCGGGATCTAGGACCGGGGAGCTGTTTTTT. Translation: CASSPHRLAGSRTGELFF.

This clonotype was counted at least ten times. The rearrangement uses TRBV15 and TRBJ2-7; no definite D call. V lost 0 bases and J 6 bases, leaving 27 bases between the germline ends. CDR1 is LNHNV, CDR2 YYDKDF, per germline (reference sequence). The CDR3 is made up of 19 amino acids. In DNA, the CDR3 is TGTGCCACCAGCAGAGATCGCGTGTCAAGTAGGATAAGGATTGGCGAGCAGTACTTC. Amino acids: CATSRDRVSSRIRIGEQYF.

Details on this clonotype: It may be a read error: a sequence one base away is much more abundant. The chain links TRBV7-6 to TRBJ2-2; no firm D call. Germline assignment: CDR1 SGHVS and CDR2 FNYEAQ. The CDR3 is 16 residues long. CDR3 nucleotide sequence: TGTACCAGCAGCCCGATGGGCGCGATGAACACCGGGGAGCTGTTTTTT. Translation gives CTSSPMGAMNTGELFF.

This clonotype was picked up one time. The V gene is TRBV7-9, the J gene TRBJ1-5, with D possibly TRBD1 on 5 matching bases. The CDR3 runs to 13 residues. Deletions cut 8 bases from V and 4 bases from J, with 12 bases between. Germline assignment: CDR1 SEHNR and CDR2 FQNEAQ (reference sequence). DNA of the CDR3: TGTGCCAGCCGCGAGGGGACTAATCAGCCCCAGCATTTT. Residues: CASREGTNQPQHF.

This clonotype has ten or more counts. The rearrangement links TRBV2 to TRBJ2-3; D not certain. The length of the CDR3 is 13 residues. Germline lookup yields CDR1 SNHLY and CDR2 FYNNEI. V was shortened by 7 bases and J by 0 bases, with 8 bases between the two germline ends. This CDR3 is CASKIGSTDTQYF. As DNA, the CDR3 is TGTGCCAGCAAAATCGGGAGCACAGATACGCAGTATTTT.

There are many counts of this clonotype. The rearrangement joins TRBV24-1 to TRBJ2-7; 7 nucleotides match TRBD2. Germline V gene data show CDR1 as KGHDR and CDR2 as SFDVKD. The CDR3 is 14 residues long. V lost 4 bases, J lost 6 bases, and 8 bases stayed unmatched. The CDR3 DNA is TGTGCCACCAGTGACCCCACTCCGGGGGGCGAGCAGTACTTC. Its protein is CATSDPTPGGEQYF.

This sequence joins TRBV4-2 and TRBJ2-4, with 11 bases identical to TRBD2. Trimming took 0 bases from V and 1 from J; bases not matched to a gene: 11. Germline CDR1 is LGHNA and CDR2 is YNFKEQ. The CDR3 extends over 20 amino acids. The CDR3 reads CASSQDWIAGGDMAKNIQYF. DNA of the CDR3: TGTGCCAGCAGCCAAGATTGGATAGCGGGGGGGGATATGGCCAAAAACATTCAGTACTTC.

As to this clonotype: It is unclear where the CDR3 begins or ends on the DNA, so no DNA is shown, and the CDR3 is as TCRdb lists it. The genes are TRBV30 and TRBJ2-2; the D segment call TRBD1 is taken from the table without a DNA check. The CDR3 comprises 14 residues, both ends counted. Germline loops: CDR1 GTSNPN, CDR2 SVGIG (reference sequence). The CDR3: CAWSVVPAGELFFF.

The chain carries TRBV5-1 and TRBJ1-2; D not resolved. Looked up from germline, CDR1 is SGHRS and CDR2 is YFSETQ. Trimming stripped 0 bases from V and 8 bases from J, with 11 bases between. The CDR3 totals 13 residues. CDR3 sequence (DNA): TGCGCCAGCAGCTTGGATGGAGTAGGCGGCTACACCTTC. The encoded protein is CASSLDGVGGYTF.

Comments on this clonotype: A far larger clone is just one base off, so this is likely a read error. The chain is built from TRBV6-5 and TRBJ2-7, with D tentatively TRBD1 (5 bases). The CDR3 spans 12 residues. Looked up from germline, CDR1 is MNHEY and CDR2 is SVGAGI. CDR3 protein: CASGYQGSEQYF. DNA for the CDR3: TGTGCCAGCGGTTACCAGGGAAGCGAGCAGTACTTC.

This clonotype was detected many times. CDR3 amino acids: CASSFLGQSTRYTF. The CDR3 DNA is TGCGCCAGCAGCTTCCTGGGACAGTCAACTCGCTACACCTTC. The rearrangement uses TRBV5-1 and TRBJ1-2, with 7 bases that match TRBD1. The CDR3 runs to 14 residues. Germline CDR1 reads SGHRS; CDR2 reads YFSETQ. V dropped 2 bases and J dropped 9; count of bases not matched to a gene: 10.

This clonotype appeared many times. The J gene is TRBJ2-1, the V gene TRBV12-3 or TRBV12-4, with TRBD2 matching over 10 bases. The length of the CDR3 is 20 residues. V lost 2 bases, J lost 0 bases, and 13 bases stayed unmatched. This CDR3 is CASSLTQERGGLSSYNEQFF. CDR3 DNA sequence: TGTGCCAGCAGTTTAACTCAGGAGCGGGGGGGGCTCAGCTCCTACAATGAGCAGTTCTTC.

Here the CDR3 DNA reads TGTGCCTGGAGTGGAGGAGGCTTCAACGACGATCAGCCCCAGCATTTT. It codes for CAWSGGGFNDDQPQHF. This chain connects TRBV30 to TRBJ1-5; no clear D. CDR1 and CDR2 (germline): GTSNPN, SVGIG (reference sequence). CDR3 length: 16 amino acids. Trimming took 1 base from V and 5 from J, leaving 18 bases between them. The whole variable domain, remainder taken from reference TRBV30 and TRBJ1-5, is SQTIHQWPATLVQPVGSPLSLECTVEGTSNPNLYWYRQAAGRGLQLLFYSVGIGQISSEVPQNLSASRPQDRQFILSSKKLLLSDSGFYLCAWSGGGFNDDQPQHFGDGTRLSIL.

The chain is built from TRBV4-3 and TRBJ2-1; D unresolved. Trimming removed 0 bases from V and 12 bases from J, with 9 bases in between. The CDR3 consists of 12 residues. Looked up from germline, CDR1 is LGHNA and CDR2 is YSLEER. CDR3 coding DNA: TGCGCCAGCAGCCAAGATGGGAAGCGGCAGTTCTTC. It translates to CASSQDGKRQFF.

There are a few counts of this clonotype. The rearrangement links TRBV28 to TRBJ1-4; D is unresolved. In germline, CDR1 is MDHEN, CDR2 SYDVKM. V was clipped by 6 bases and J by 8 bases, with 13 bases between them. The CDR3 runs to 13 residues. The CDR3 bases are TGTGCCAGCAGCCCACTAAGGGCGGAAAAACTGTTTTTT. Translating it yields CASSPLRAEKLFF.

At least ten counts were recorded for this clonotype. The V call is TRBV19, the J call TRBJ2-1; 12 bases match TRBD2. The CDR3 is 16 residues long. The germline CDR1 and CDR2 sequences are LNHDA and SQIVND (reference sequence). After removal of 4 bases from V and 5 bases from J, the junction contained 6 bases not matched to a gene. CDR3 coding DNA: TGTGCCAGTAGTACTCTAGCGGGGGGGTTAAACAATGAGCAGTTCTTC. The encoded protein is CASSTLAGGLNNEQFF. Supplemented by reference TRBV19 and TRBJ2-1, the full variable domain reads DGGITQSPKYLFRKEGQNVTLSCEQNLNHDAMYWYRQDPGQGLRLIYYSQIVNDFQKGDIAEGYSVSREKKESFPLTVTSAQKNPTAFYLCASSTLAGGLNNEQFFGPGTRLTVL.